This is a list of T cell receptor beta chains from one sample in a study of blood T cell repertoires in COVID-19. The repertoire was sequenced with immunoSEQ multiplex PCR; TCRdb's copy has only in-frame clones and lacks some. The sample includes around 250,000 clones, about 91% seen only once; the top ten take about 1.2%. The sample comprised PBMCs or T cells enriched from blood (not recorded which). All receptors derive from a woman aged 40 to 49 with acute COVID-19. Each CDR3 is given without its conserved first and last residue.

v_gene | CDR3aa
TRBV12-2 | ASRLPGGSSDNEQF
TRBV7-3 | ASSSQGQGESEAF
TRBV30 | AWSVLLQNTEAF
TRBV19 | ATKREGFGGVNEQF
TRBV5-6 | ASSSRHTVKETQY
TRBV3-1/TRBV3-2 | ASSSRQGPSNNEQF
TRBV3-1/TRBV3-2 | ASSQVRGGGEAF
TRBV5-1 | ASSSLTSGPYNEQF
TRBV6-1 | ASSDPGQYNSPLH
TRBV3-1/TRBV3-2 | ASSDLTGGSSGNTIY
TRBV18 | ASSPEIGTGTGNTEAF
TRBV7-2 | ASSLDQGRGQF
TRBV1 | TSSQQNSGRALRDTGELF
TRBV5-1 | ASSFNGGSGYT
TRBV10-1 | ASSESSRGREAF
TRBV15 | ATSRGRGTGDTGELF